Listed below are T cell receptor beta chains from one sample, sequenced in a study of patients and donors after allogeneic stem cell transplantation. TCRdb re-called the RT-PCR reads with MiXCR, one entry per CDR3 protein. Altogether hundreds of thousands of distinct CDR3 sequences are present, roughly 16% being singletons, with the ten largest covering 7.2%. Sequencing was carried out using blood, either unsorted or a sorted T cell fraction (not recorded which). These receptors were taken from a human donor who was either an allogeneic HSCT recipient or a stem cell or donor lymphocyte infusion donor (not recorded which). It is not recorded whose cells these are; they may come from a transplant donor. Both conserved end residues are part of each CDR3. A D gene is named only where the DNA matches it firmly.

.	TRBV6-5	TRBJ1-2	CASSYKGVGGYTF
.	TRBV12-3/TRBV12-4	TRBJ1-2	CASSFPAAGDYGYTF
.	TRBV20-1	TRBJ1-1	CSVRRGNGLRTEAFF
TRBD1	TRBV4-1	TRBJ1-2	CASSQAAGGQGGYTF
.	TRBV27	TRBJ1-1	CASSLRVADLNTEAFF
TRBD2	TRBV6-1	TRBJ2-1	CASRRLAGVANEQFF
TRBD1	TRBV14	TRBJ2-7	CASSQGVGQVADEQYF
.	TRBV20-1	TRBJ2-1	CSAGSRRGSYNEQFF
.	TRBV12-3/TRBV12-4	TRBJ2-7	CASSSHGGWDYEQYF
.	TRBV28	TRBJ2-3	CASRLGGADTQYF
.	TRBV2	TRBJ1-6	CASTAGDRLGNSPLHF
.	TRBV4-3	TRBJ1-1	CASSPRAGMNTEAFF
TRBD1	TRBV20-1	TRBJ1-4	CSASQGDEKLFF
TRBD1	TRBV6-1	TRBJ2-5	CASRRQGSETQYF
.	TRBV6-1	TRBJ2-5	CASRRWVYQETQYF
.	TRBV11-2	TRBJ2-3	CASSLEGRRVSDTQYF